Presented here are 5 T cell receptor beta chains from one specimen sequenced in a study of shared clonotypes between healthy human individuals (dated by TCRdb to the early 2020s). Preparation of the library involved the immunoSEQ multiplex PCR assay. The table comes from immuneACCESS by way of TCRdb, which keeps in-frame sequences with V and J called. Part of the clones is missing from these tables; in studies checked, under half for an unresolved V gene and the rest for unknown reasons. This sample gives some 2 million clones in total; roughly 94% of them show up just once. The ten largest make up 1% to 1.5% of the sample. CD8 naive samples consisted of CD45RO-negative cells that were positively selected for CCR7, yielding a CD45RA+CCR7+ population without TemRA cells. The sequenced sample was naive CD8+ T cells sorted from blood. The sample's cell subset or site label, in plain terms: CD45RA+CCR7+. The source of these receptors is a man aged 18 to 29 in good health.

The chain couples TRBV4-1 to TRBJ2-7; D may be TRBD1 (5 bases). CDR3 length equals 18 residues. CDR1 is MGHRA, CDR2 YSYEKL, per germline. V was shortened by 3 bases and J by 4 bases, with 25 bases between the two germline ends. This CDR3 reads CASSQFPLQGAEVYEQYF. DNA of the CDR3: TGCGCCAGCAGCCAGTTCCCACTACAAGGGGCGGAAGTTTACGAGCAGTACTTC.

J is TRBJ2-2 and V is TRBV6-6, with a tentative D call TRBD2 (6 bases). The V and J ends lost 6 bases and 6 bases respectively, with 11 bases between them. Germline V gives CDR1 MNHNY, CDR2 SVGAGI (reference sequence). The CDR3 contains 13 residues. The CDR3 coding sequence is TGTGCCAGCAGCCCTTCGGGAGCCGGGGAGCTGTTTTTT. This encodes CASSPSGAGELFF.

The chain links TRBV9 to TRBJ2-5; D gene unclear. Trimming removed 2 bases at V and 0 bases at J, with 8 bases between. The CDR3 runs 14 residues. Germline values: CDR1 SGDLS, CDR2 YYNGEE. The CDR3 is CASSVSDHQETQYF. The CDR3 coding sequence is TGTGCCAGCAGCGTTTCAGACCACCAAGAGACCCAGTACTTC.

This chain uses TRBV27 with TRBJ2-3, with D perhaps matching TRBD1 or TRBD2 (7 bases each). The CDR3 is 16 residues long. Germline CDR1 is MNHEY and CDR2 is SMNVEV (reference sequence). V dropped 3 bases and J dropped 4 bases, with 17 bases sitting between them. The CDR3 spells CASSFSVGRGPDTQYF. The CDR3 coding sequence is TGTGCCAGCAGTTTCTCTGTGGGGAGGGGGCCAGATACGCAGTATTTT.

The J gene is TRBJ2-1, the V gene TRBV27, with TRBD2 matching 11 bases. This CDR3 has 14 residues. Germline CDR1 reads MNHEY; CDR2 reads SMNVEV (reference sequence). V was pared by 6 bases and J by 8 bases, with 6 bases of the junction left unmatched. DNA of the CDR3: TGTGCCAGCAGGATAGCGGGAGGGCCTGATGAGCAGTTCTTC. Its protein is CASRIAGGPDEQFF.